A selection of T cell receptor beta chains follows, all from one sample in a study of shared clonotypes between healthy human individuals. Data came from immunoSEQ multiplex PCR; TCRdb stores just in-frame clones and leaves some out. The sample consists of millions of clones, approximately 94% of them appearing once. Sequenced sample: naive CD8+ T cells sorted from blood. These receptors were taken from a man between 18 and 35 years old in good health. CDR3s include the opening cysteine and the closing phenylalanine or tryptophan. D genes are given only for firm matches. Expanded clones get a size class; other rows say once, few or many, or leave the size out.

clone_size	d_call	v_call	j_call	cdr3_aa	cdr3_nt
.	.	TRBV5-4	TRBJ2-7	CASSWGAGVHEQYF	TGTGCCAGCAGCTGGGGGGCGGGAGTGCACGAGCAGTACTTC
.	TRBD1	TRBV28	TRBJ2-5	CASSSTGVPETQYF	TGTGCCAGCAGTTCCACAGGGGTTCCGGAGACCCAGTACTTC
.	.	TRBV19	TRBJ2-1	CATQDYNEQFF	TGTGCCACCCAGGATTACAATGAGCAGTTCTTC
.	.	TRBV2	TRBJ2-2	CASSEAPQGSGELFF	TGTGCCAGCAGTGAAGCGCCACAGGGCTCCGGGGAGCTGTTTTTT
.	TRBD2	TRBV29-1	TRBJ2-1	CSVLGLAGGLSTYNEQFF	TGCAGCGTGTTAGGACTAGCGGGAGGTCTGAGTACCTACAATGAGCAGTTCTTC
few	.	TRBV5-1	TRBJ2-3	CASSLALKDTQYF	TGCGCCAGCAGCTTGGCCCTCAAGGATACGCAGTATTTT
.	TRBD2	TRBV7-2	TRBJ2-3	CASSFWTSGGTDTQYF	TGTGCCAGCAGCTTTTGGACTAGCGGGGGAACAGATACGCAGTATTTT
.	.	TRBV7-9	TRBJ2-7	CASSLQGGEQYF	TGTGCCAGCAGCTTACAAGGGGGAGAGCAGTACTTC
.	.	TRBV27	TRBJ1-2	CASSPGGKANYGYTF	TGTGCCAGCAGTCCGGGGGGCAAAGCTAACTATGGCTACACCTTC
.	.	TRBV2	TRBJ2-1	CASMGTFSYNEQFF	TGTGCCAGCATGGGGACTTTCTCCTACAATGAGCAGTTCTTC
.	.	TRBV5-4	TRBJ2-3	CASSLVQGMDTQYF	TGTGCCAGCAGCTTGGTCCAGGGGATGGATACGCAGTATTTT
.	.	TRBV25-1	TRBJ1-1	CASSNVAEAFF	TGTGCCAGCAGTAATGTAGCTGAAGCTTTCTTT
once	TRBD1	TRBV6-5	TRBJ2-7	CASSYGQGEVYEQYF	TGTGCCAGCAGTTACGGACAGGGAGAGGTCTACGAGCAGTACTTC
.	.	TRBV9	TRBJ1-2	CASSGLYGYTF	TGTGCCAGCAGCGGCCTCTATGGCTACACCTTC
once	.	TRBV29-1	TRBJ2-7	CSVDLGSSYEQYF	TGCAGCGTTGATCTCGGCAGTTCCTACGAGCAGTACTTC
.	.	TRBV7-6	TRBJ2-1	CASSPWGQDEQFF	TGTGCCAGCAGCCCCTGGGGGCAGGATGAGCAGTTCTTC
once	.	TRBV5-6	TRBJ1-4	CARSPNEKLFF	TGTGCCAGGAGCCCCAATGAAAAACTGTTTTTT
.	TRBD2	TRBV28	TRBJ2-1	CASRPRGPTGGDNEQFF	TGTGCCAGCAGGCCTAGGGGCCCCACCGGGGGGGACAATGAGCAGTTCTTC
.	.	TRBV27	TRBJ1-2	CASSFDSLYGYTF	TGTGCCAGCAGTTTCGACAGCTTATATGGCTACACCTTC
.	.	TRBV5-8	TRBJ2-1	CASSLGGTHNEQFF	TGTGCCAGCAGCTTGGGGGGGACCCACAATGAGCAGTTCTTC
.	.	TRBV7-9	TRBJ1-6	CASSPSTGNNSPLHF	TGTGCCAGCAGCCCTTCGACAGGAAATAATTCACCCCTCCACTTT
.	.	TRBV6-1	TRBJ1-1	CASSDWGVGEAFF	TGTGCCAGCAGTGACTGGGGGGTGGGGGAAGCTTTCTTT
.	.	TRBV11-2	TRBJ2-7	CASSLTPGDKGAEQYF	TGTGCCAGCAGCTTAACGCCAGGGGACAAAGGGGCCGAGCAGTACTTC
.	TRBD1	TRBV27	TRBJ2-7	CASSLSSGTGVYEQYF	TGTGCCAGCAGTTTATCCTCCGGGACAGGGGTTTACGAGCAGTACTTC
once	.	TRBV5-5	TRBJ2-5	CASSLILVQETQYF	TGTGCCAGCAGCTTGATCCTCGTGCAAGAGACCCAGTACTTC
.	.	TRBV28	TRBJ1-2	CASSLMGVGYTF	TGTGCCAGCAGTTTGATGGGAGTTGGCTACACCTTC
once	.	TRBV5-6	TRBJ2-2	CASSWTERYTGELFF	TGTGCCAGCAGCTGGACGGAGCGGTACACCGGGGAGCTGTTTTTT
.	.	TRBV30	TRBJ1-1	CAWTLNTEAFF	TGTGCCTGGACCCTGAACACTGAAGCTTTCTTT
.	TRBD1	TRBV6-6	TRBJ2-7	CASSYPRTGAYEQYF	TGTGCCAGCAGTTATCCGAGGACAGGGGCATACGAGCAGTACTTC
.	.	TRBV11-3	TRBJ2-7	CASSLDRENSYEQYF	TGTGCCAGCAGCTTAGATCGGGAGAACTCCTACGAGCAGTACTTC
.	.	TRBV9	TRBJ1-2	CASSGLPSRGYTF	TGTGCCAGCAGCGGACTCCCATCGAGGGGCTACACCTTC
once	.	TRBV28	TRBJ2-7	CASSSVPLEQYF	TGTGCCAGCAGTTCGGTCCCTCTCGAGCAGTACTTC
.	TRBD2	TRBV7-9	TRBJ2-7	CASSLGGGDSYEQYF	TGTGCCAGCAGCTTAGGTGGGGGGGACTCCTACGAGCAGTACTTC
.	TRBD2	TRBV7-2	TRBJ2-7	CASSLTLWREGPYEQYF	TGTGCCAGCAGCTTAACCCTCTGGCGGGAGGGCCCCTACGAGCAGTACTTC
.	.	TRBV10-2	TRBJ2-6	CASSDRSGANVLTF	TGCGCCAGCAGTGACCGCTCTGGGGCCAACGTCCTGACTTTC
.	.	TRBV7-9	TRBJ1-1	CASSLYRGTEAFF	TGTGCCAGCAGCTTATATCGGGGGACGGAAGCTTTCTTT
.	TRBD2	TRBV9	TRBJ2-7	CASSVGPGLADLYEQYF	TGTGCCAGCAGCGTAGGACCCGGGCTAGCGGATCTCTACGAGCAGTACTTC